The TCR beta chain described here comes from a study of blood T cell repertoires in COVID-19. Study-level background: Sources were T cells, B-cell-depleted T cells, or PBMCs; the material itself was cDNA or gDNA.

As originally analysed: By means of reference gene primer amplification, nucleated cell counts were estimated. Profiled with immunoSEQ multiplex PCR; TCRdb holds only in-frame clones, not every one. That table is the source of V, J and clone size, and D and trimming were worked out from the DNA. The sample comprises a few hundred thousand clones, approximately 86% of which are singletons, and more than 4% rests with the top ten. Germline lookup yields CDR1 SGHTA and CDR2 FQGNSA. There are 15 residues in the CDR3. V lost 3 bases, J lost 2 bases, and 4 bases stayed unmatched. The specimen was PBMCs or T cells enriched from blood (not recorded which). V gene TRBV7-2 combines with J gene TRBJ1-5; 7 positions match TRBD1. The clonotype originates from a woman in her twenties or thirties who had been exposed to COVID-19. The CDR3 region has the DNA TGTGCCAGCAGCTTCGGTACAGGGGGCAATCAGCCCCAGCATTTT. It yields the protein CASSFGTGGNQPQHF.